This TCR beta chain came from a study of neurological immune-mediated disorders. Study results and caveats: Across subjects, no CDR3 amino acid sequence appeared in expanded clones of more than one subject, a finding that suggested private repertoires in all groups.

CDR1 is MNHEY, CDR2 SVGAGI, per germline. The V end was cut by 6 bases, the J end by 0 bases, with 11 bases between. The CDR3 sequence is 15 residues long. This clonotype was picked up many times. Its antigen is not known. Each CDR3 protein is one row after TCRdb ran MiXCR on the 5' RACE reads. The sample carries 87,000 or so distinct CDR3 sequences, about 3.8% recorded once. The gene calls are TRBV6-5 and TRBJ2-2; D remains ambiguous. What was sequenced was PBMCs. The clonotype was recovered from a woman between 18 and 29 years old with multiple sclerosis. The CDR3 is CASSRTVTNTGELFF. CDR3 DNA sequence: TGTGCCAGCAGCCGGACCGTAACGAACACCGGGGAGCTGTTTTTT.